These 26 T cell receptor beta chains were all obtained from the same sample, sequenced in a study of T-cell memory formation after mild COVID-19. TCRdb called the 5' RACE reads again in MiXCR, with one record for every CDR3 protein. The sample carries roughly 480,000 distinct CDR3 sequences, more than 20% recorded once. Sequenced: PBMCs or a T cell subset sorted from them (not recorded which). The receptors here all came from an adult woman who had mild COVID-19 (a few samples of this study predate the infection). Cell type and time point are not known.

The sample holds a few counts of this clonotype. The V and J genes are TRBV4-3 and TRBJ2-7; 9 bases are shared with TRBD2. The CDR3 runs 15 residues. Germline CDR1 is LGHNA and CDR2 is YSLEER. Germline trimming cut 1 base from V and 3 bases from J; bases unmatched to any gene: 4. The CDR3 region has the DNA TGCGCCAGCAGCCAAGTGGCGGGAGGGATCTACGAGCAGTACTTC. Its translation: CASSQVAGGIYEQYF.

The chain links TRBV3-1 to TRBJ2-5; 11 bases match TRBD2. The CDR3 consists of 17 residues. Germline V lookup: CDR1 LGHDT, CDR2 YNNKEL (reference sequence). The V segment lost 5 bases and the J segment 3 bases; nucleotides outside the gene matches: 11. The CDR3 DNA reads TGTGCCAGCAGCGGGACCCCTATAGCGGGGGGGGAAGAGACCCAGTACTTC. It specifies CASSGTPIAGGEETQYF.

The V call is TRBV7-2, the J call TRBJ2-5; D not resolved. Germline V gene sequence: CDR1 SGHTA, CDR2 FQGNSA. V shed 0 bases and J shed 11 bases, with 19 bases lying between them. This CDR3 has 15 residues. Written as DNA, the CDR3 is TGTGCCAGCAGCTTAGCGGTGGGGTGGAGCCCCCAACAGTACTTC. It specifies CASSLAVGWSPQQYF.

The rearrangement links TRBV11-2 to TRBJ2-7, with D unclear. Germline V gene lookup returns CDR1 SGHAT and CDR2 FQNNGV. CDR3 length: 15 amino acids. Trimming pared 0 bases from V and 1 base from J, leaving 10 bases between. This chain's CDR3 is CASSLDPSSSYEQYF. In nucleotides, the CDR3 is TGTGCCAGCAGCTTAGATCCAAGCAGTTCCTACGAGCAGTACTTC.

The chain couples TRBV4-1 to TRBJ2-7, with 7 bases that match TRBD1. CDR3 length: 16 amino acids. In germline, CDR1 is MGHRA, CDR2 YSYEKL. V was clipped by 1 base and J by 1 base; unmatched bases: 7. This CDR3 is CASSQASGQSSYEQYF. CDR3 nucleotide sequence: TGCGCCAGCAGCCAAGCCTCGGGACAGTCGTCCTACGAGCAGTACTTC.

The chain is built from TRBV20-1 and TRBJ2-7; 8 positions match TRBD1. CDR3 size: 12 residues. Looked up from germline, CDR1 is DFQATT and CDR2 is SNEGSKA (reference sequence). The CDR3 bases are TGCGGATGCGGGACAGGTTCCTACGAGCAGTACTTC. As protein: CGCGTGSYEQYF.

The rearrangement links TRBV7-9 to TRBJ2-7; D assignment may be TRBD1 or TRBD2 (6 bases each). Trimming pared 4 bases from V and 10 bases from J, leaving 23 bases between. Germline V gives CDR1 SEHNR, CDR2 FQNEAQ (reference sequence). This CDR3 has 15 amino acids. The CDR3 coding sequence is TGTGCCAGCAGCTCCCCGCGCCTAGCGCCGGGGGCTCAGTACTTC. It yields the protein CASSSPRLAPGAQYF.

In nucleotides, the CDR3 is TGCGCCAGCAGCTTGGTGCGACAGAGGAACACCGGGGAGCTGTTTTTT. This gives the protein CASSLVRQRNTGELFF. The gene calls are TRBV5-1 and TRBJ2-2; weak D call: TRBD1 (5 bases). Germline V gene lookup returns CDR1 SGHRS and CDR2 YFSETQ. This CDR3 region has 16 residues. With 0 bases removed from V and 1 base from J, the gap between germline ends came to 10 bases.

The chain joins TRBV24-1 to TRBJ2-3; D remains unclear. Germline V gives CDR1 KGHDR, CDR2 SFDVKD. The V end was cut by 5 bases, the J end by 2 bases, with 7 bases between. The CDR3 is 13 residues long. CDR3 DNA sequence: TGTGCCACCAGTGGTGACCACACAGATACGCAGTATTTT. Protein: CATSGDHTDTQYF.

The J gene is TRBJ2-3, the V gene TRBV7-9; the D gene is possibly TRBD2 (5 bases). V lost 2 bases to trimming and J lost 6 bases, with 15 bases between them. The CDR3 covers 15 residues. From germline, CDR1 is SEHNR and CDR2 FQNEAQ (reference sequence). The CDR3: CASSLPDYGADTQYF. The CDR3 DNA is TGTGCCAGCAGCTTACCCGACTACGGCGCGGATACGCAGTATTTT.

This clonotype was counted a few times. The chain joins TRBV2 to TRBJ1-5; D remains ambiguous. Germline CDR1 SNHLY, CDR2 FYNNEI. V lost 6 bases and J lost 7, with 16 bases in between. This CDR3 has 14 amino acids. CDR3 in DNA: TGTGCCAGCAGCCCTGAAGGGTCTTGGCAGCCCCAGCATTTT. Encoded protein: CASSPEGSWQPQHF.

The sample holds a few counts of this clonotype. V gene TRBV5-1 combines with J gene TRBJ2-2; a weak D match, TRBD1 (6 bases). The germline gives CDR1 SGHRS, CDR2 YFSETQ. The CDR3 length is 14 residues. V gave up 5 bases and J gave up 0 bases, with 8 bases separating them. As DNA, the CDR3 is TGCGCCAGCAGGAGGGGGTCGAACACCGGGGAGCTGTTTTTT. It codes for CASRRGSNTGELFF.

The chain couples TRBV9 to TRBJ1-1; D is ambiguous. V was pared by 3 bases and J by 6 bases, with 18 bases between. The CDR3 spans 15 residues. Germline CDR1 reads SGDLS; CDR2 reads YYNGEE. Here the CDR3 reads CASSATDSTVAEAFF. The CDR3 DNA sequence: TGTGCCAGCAGCGCCACCGATTCAACTGTAGCTGAAGCTTTCTTT.

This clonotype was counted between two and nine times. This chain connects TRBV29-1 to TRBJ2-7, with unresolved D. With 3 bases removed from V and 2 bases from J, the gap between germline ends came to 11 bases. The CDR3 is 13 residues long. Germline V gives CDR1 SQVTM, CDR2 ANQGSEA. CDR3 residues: CSVESGLAYEQYF. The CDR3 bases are TGCAGCGTTGAGTCAGGCCTTGCCTACGAGCAGTACTTC.

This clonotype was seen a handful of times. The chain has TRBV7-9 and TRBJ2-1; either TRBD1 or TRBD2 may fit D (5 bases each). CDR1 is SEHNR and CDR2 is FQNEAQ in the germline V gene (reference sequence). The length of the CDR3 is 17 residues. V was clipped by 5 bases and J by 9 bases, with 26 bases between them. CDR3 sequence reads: CASSRQPGTSGSGEQFF. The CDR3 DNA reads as TGTGCCAGCAGCAGACAGCCGGGAACCTCGGGTTCCGGTGAGCAGTTCTTC.

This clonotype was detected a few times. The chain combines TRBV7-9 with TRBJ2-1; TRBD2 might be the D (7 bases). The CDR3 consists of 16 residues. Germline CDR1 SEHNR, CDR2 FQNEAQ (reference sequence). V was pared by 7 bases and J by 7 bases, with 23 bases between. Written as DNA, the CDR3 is TGTGCCAGCACCACCAGTGGGCGGGGGCCCCGGAATGAGCAGTTCTTC. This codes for CASTTSGRGPRNEQFF.

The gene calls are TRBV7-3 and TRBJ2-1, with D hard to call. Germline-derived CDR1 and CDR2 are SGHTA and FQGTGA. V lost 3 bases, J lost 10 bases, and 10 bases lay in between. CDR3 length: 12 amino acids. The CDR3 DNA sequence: TGTGCCAGCAGCTTGGCGTCCGTGGAGCAGTTCTTC. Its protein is CASSLASVEQFF.

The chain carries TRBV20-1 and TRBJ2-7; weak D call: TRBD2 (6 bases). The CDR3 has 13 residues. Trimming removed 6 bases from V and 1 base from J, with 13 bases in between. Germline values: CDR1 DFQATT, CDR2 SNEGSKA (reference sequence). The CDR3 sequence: CSARDGVSYEQYF. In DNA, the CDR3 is TGCAGTGCGCGGGACGGTGTATCCTACGAGCAGTACTTC.

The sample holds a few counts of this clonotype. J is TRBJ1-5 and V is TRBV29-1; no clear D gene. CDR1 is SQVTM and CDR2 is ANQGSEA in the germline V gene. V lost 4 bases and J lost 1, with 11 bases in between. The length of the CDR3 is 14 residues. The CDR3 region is CSVAQPGSNQPQHF. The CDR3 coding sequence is TGCAGCGTTGCTCAACCCGGGAGCAATCAGCCCCAGCATTTT.

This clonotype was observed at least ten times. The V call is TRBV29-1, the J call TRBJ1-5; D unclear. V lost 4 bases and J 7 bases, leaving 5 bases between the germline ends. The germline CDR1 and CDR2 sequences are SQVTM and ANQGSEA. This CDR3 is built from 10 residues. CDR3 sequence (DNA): TGCAGCGTTGGTAGCCAGCCCCAGCATTTT. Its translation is CSVGSQPQHF.

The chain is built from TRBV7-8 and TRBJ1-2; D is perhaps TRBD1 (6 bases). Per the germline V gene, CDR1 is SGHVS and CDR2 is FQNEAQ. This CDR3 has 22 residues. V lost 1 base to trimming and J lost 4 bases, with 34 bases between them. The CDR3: CASSLVRSYRANDHPPVYGYTF. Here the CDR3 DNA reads TGTGCCAGCAGCTTAGTTAGAAGTTACAGGGCCAACGACCACCCTCCCGTCTATGGCTACACCTTC.

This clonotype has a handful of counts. In DNA, the CDR3 is TGTGCCAGCAGTCTGTCGGGACAGGTCTATGGCTACACCTTC. It translates to CASSLSGQVYGYTF. The rearrangement joins TRBV12-3 or TRBV12-4 to TRBJ1-2; TRBD1 aligns across 8 bases. J was trimmed by 4 bases and V by 5 bases; bases with no gene match: 6. The CDR3 extends over 14 amino acids.

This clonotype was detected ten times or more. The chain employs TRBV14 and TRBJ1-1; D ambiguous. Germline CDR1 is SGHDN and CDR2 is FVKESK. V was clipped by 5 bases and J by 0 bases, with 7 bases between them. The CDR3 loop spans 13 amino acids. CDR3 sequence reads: CASSRTVNTEAFF. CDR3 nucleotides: TGTGCCAGCAGCAGAACAGTGAACACTGAAGCTTTCTTT.

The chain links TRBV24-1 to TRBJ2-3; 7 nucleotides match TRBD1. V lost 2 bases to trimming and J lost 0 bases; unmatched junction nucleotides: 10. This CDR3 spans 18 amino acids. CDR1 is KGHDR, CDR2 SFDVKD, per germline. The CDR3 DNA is TGTGCCACCAGTGATTACTCACAGGGGATTAGGAGCACAGATACGCAGTATTTT. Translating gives CATSDYSQGIRSTDTQYF.

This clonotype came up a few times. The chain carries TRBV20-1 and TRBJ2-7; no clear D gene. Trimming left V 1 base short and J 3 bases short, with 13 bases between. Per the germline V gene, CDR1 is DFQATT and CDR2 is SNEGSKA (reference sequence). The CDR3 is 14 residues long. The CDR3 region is CSARGGQTLYEQYF. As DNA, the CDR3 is TGCAGTGCTAGAGGTGGCCAAACCCTCTACGAGCAGTACTTC.

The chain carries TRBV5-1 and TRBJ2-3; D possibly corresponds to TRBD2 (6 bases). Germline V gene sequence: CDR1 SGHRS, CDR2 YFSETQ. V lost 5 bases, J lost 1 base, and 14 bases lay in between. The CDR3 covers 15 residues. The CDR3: CASSFTGVRTDTQYF. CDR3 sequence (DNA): TGCGCCAGCAGTTTTACGGGAGTTCGCACAGATACGCAGTATTTT.